This entry lists 17 T cell receptor beta chains sequenced from one sample in a study of CD8+ T cells in alopecia areata. The treatment denotes: oral pan-JAK inhibitor, 5-10 mg twice daily. As the sequencing template, cDNA was produced by extracting RNA and reverse transcribing it. Method: immunoSEQ multiplex PCR; TCRdb's copy keeps in-frame clones and lacks some. Of 110,000 or so clones in the sample, around 58% are singletons; the top ten hold nearly 30%. Material: CD8+ T cells sorted from blood, obtained at week 4, from a patient treated with tofacitinib. The source of these receptors is a human donor with alopecia areata.

The chain combines TRBV29-1 with TRBJ2-7; 7 nucleotides line up with TRBD2. From germline, CDR1 is SQVTM and CDR2 ANQGSEA. The CDR3 is made up of 13 amino acids. J gave up 3 bases and V 6 bases, and 8 bases lay outside the gene matches. The CDR3 spells CSVIWGGDYEQYF. As DNA, the CDR3 is TGCAGCGTGATTTGGGGGGGAGACTACGAGCAGTACTTC.

The J gene is TRBJ2-2, the V gene TRBV19, with D unclear. CDR1 LNHDA and CDR2 SQIVND come from the germline V gene (reference sequence). Trimming stripped 8 bases from V and 6 bases from J, with 7 bases between. The CDR3 contains 11 residues. As DNA, the CDR3 is TGTGCCAGTGGCTTTGCCGGGGAGCTGTTTTTT. Its protein is CASGFAGELFF.

The V call is TRBV27, the J call TRBJ2-7; 11 nucleotides line up with TRBD1. Germline CDR1 and CDR2: MNHEY and SMNVEV (reference sequence). The ends lost 4 bases at V and 7 bases at J; junction bases unmatched: 6. The CDR3 is made up of 14 amino acids. The CDR3, as DNA: TGTGCCAGCAGTTCGGGACAGGGGGTAGGGGAGCAGTACTTC. This sequence encodes CASSSGQGVGEQYF.

In its sample, this clone was seen a few times. The final CDR3 position lacks the conserved phenylalanine or tryptophan, pointing to a likely read error. The DNA is omitted, as the CDR3 cannot be located on it reliably, and the CDR3 follows TCRdb's listing. The rearrangement joins TRBV23-1 to TRBJ1-2. TRBV23-1 is an ORF, with its function uncertain. From its first to its last residue, the CDR3 has 8 amino acids. CDR3 protein: CASTQTPA.

J is TRBJ2-7 and V is TRBV2, with D uncertain. Germline V gene sequence: CDR1 SNHLY, CDR2 FYNNEI. Deletions cut 2 bases from V and 5 bases from J, with 1 base between. CDR3 length: 10 residues. The CDR3, as DNA: TGTGCCAGCAGTGAAAACGAGCAGTACTTC. Its protein product is CASSENEQYF.

This clone occurred a few times. The chain employs TRBV7-6 and TRBJ2-3; tentatively, D is TRBD1 (5 bases). Germline V gene sequence: CDR1 SGHVS, CDR2 FNYEAQ. V dropped 8 bases and J dropped 1 base, with 19 bases sitting between them. The CDR3 contains 16 residues. The chain's CDR3 is CASGLAEQGGTDTQYF. CDR3 bases: TGTGCCAGCGGGTTGGCGGAGCAGGGCGGCACAGATACGCAGTATTTT.

This clone has just a few counts. This chain joins TRBV6-6 and TRBJ2-7; no firm D call. Germline V gives CDR1 MNHNY, CDR2 SVGAGI (reference sequence). Trimming pared 0 bases from V and 1 base from J, leaving 4 bases between. This CDR3 is built from 13 residues. This CDR3 is CASSYSSSYEQYF. CDR3 sequence (DNA): TGTGCCAGCAGTTACTCGAGTTCCTACGAGCAGTACTTC.

This clone has a handful of counts. This chain uses TRBV7-9 with TRBJ1-1, with D unresolved. Germline assignment: CDR1 SEHNR and CDR2 FQNEAQ (reference sequence). CDR3 length: 12 residues. Trimming took off 5 bases at V and 11 bases at J, with 15 bases between the two ends. CDR3 nucleotides: TGTGCCAGCAGCCCCGTGAGTCTGGAGGCTTTCTTT. Protein sequence: CASSPVSLEAFF.

V is TRBV7-2 and J is TRBJ1-1; D remains ambiguous. The germline V and J ends were trimmed by 1 base and 4 bases, with 7 bases remaining between them. The CDR3 is 13 residues long. Looked up from germline, CDR1 is SGHTA and CDR2 is FQGNSA. CDR3 protein: CASSLEVGTEAFF. The DNA for the CDR3 is TGTGCCAGCAGCTTAGAGGTGGGCACTGAAGCTTTCTTT.

The chain employs TRBV29-1 and TRBJ2-2, with 7 bases aligning to TRBD1. Germline CDR1 is SQVTM and CDR2 is ANQGSEA. The CDR3 sequence is 12 residues long. After removal of 6 bases from V and 5 bases from J, the junction contained 3 bases not matched to a gene. The CDR3 nucleotides read TGCAGCGTCATACAGGGGACCGGGGAGCTGTTTTTT. It yields the protein CSVIQGTGELFF.

The rearrangement uses TRBV28 and TRBJ2-1; tentatively, D is TRBD2 (6 bases). Germline CDR1 and CDR2: MDHEN and SYDVKM. The CDR3 extends over 15 amino acids. The germline V and J ends were trimmed by 3 bases and 3 bases, with 12 bases remaining between them. The CDR3 reads CASSLYGGVYNEQFF. The CDR3 DNA reads TGTGCCAGCAGTTTGTACGGGGGTGTCTACAATGAGCAGTTCTTC.

This clone was detected only a few times. The CDR3 DNA reads TGTGCCAGCAGCGAGGACCCCCAGGAAGGCTATAATTCACCCCTCCACTTT. Its protein is CASSEDPQEGYNSPLHF. The chain is built from TRBV9 and TRBJ1-6; D is ambiguous. The CDR3 length is 17 residues. The V and J ends lost 3 bases and 3 bases respectively, with 16 bases between them. Per germline, CDR1 SGDLS and CDR2 YYNGEE.

The genes are TRBV15 and TRBJ2-7; D perhaps matches TRBD2 (5 bases). V was clipped by 0 bases and J by 7 bases, with 13 bases between them. In germline, CDR1 is LNHNV, CDR2 YYDKDF (reference sequence). This CDR3 contains 14 residues. As DNA, the CDR3 is TGTGCCACCAGCAGAGAGGATGAGGGCCGGGAGCAGTACTTC. As protein: CATSREDEGREQYF.

The chain recombines TRBV13 with TRBJ2-5; TRBD1 matches 7 bases. V lost 4 bases, J lost 3 bases, and 2 bases stayed unmatched. The V gene's germline CDR1 is PRHDT and CDR2 FYEKMQ (reference sequence). The CDR3 totals 13 residues. The CDR3 nucleotides read TGTGCCAGCAGCTCGACAGGGAAAGAGACCCAGTACTTC. The encoded protein is CASSSTGKETQYF.

This clone occurred a few times. This chain links TRBV2 with TRBJ1-5; no clear D. The germline CDR1 and CDR2 sequences are SNHLY and FYNNEI. Trimming stripped 8 bases from V and 2 bases from J, with 7 bases between. The CDR3 has 12 amino acids. CDR3 sequence (DNA): TGTGCCAGCGGAGGACGCAATCAGCCCCAGCATTTT. Translation gives CASGGRNQPQHF.

With regard to this clone: This specimen includes other DNA sequences encoding the same CDR3. This chain connects TRBV7-9 to TRBJ1-1; 7 positions match TRBD1. The CDR3 loop spans 13 amino acids. With 5 bases clipped from V and 4 bases from J, the junction kept 4 bases outside the gene matches. Looked up from germline, CDR1 is SEHNR and CDR2 is FQNEAQ (reference sequence). CDR3 DNA: TGTGCCAGCAGCCCCCCAGGGGGCACTGAAGCTTTCTTT. It specifies CASSPPGGTEAFF.

Concerning this clone: The junction departs from germline at one end; a sequencing error may be responsible. The V gene is TRBV7-7, the J gene TRBJ2-1; D uncertain. This CDR3 is built from 14 residues. In germline, CDR1 is SSHAT, CDR2 FNYEAQ (reference sequence). The CDR3 coding sequence is TGTGCTAGCAGCCTGGTCCAAGACTCCAATGAGCAGTTCTTC. Translation gives CASSLVQDSNEQFF.